This entry lists 32 T cell receptor beta chains sequenced from one sample in a study of T cell repertoires in cytomegalovirus infection. What these receptors recognize is not known. TCRdb itself ran the reads through MiXCR, one entry per CDR3 protein. The table shows roughly 920,000 distinct CDR3 sequences, with around 32% occurring only once. Sequencing used cultured CD8+ T cells from PBMCs, obtained from culture after CMV antigen stimulation. These receptors were obtained from a human donor in good health (CMV status not recorded). Some clones in this sample may be carry-over from other donors' samples.

This clonotype was recorded a few times. The chain links TRBV12-3 or TRBV12-4 to TRBJ2-5; 10 bases match TRBD2. The CDR3 is made up of 16 amino acids. V gave up 4 bases and J gave up 1 base; unmatched junction bases: 6. Here the CDR3 DNA reads TGTGCCAGCAGTTCCTCTAGCGGGGGCCCCCAAGAGACCCAGTACTTC. Encoded protein: CASSSSSGGPQETQYF.

This chain links TRBV19 with TRBJ1-2; D not resolved. Between the trimmed V and J ends, which lost 0 bases and 0 bases, there was a span of 8 bases. This CDR3 contains 15 residues. Germline CDR1 reads LNHDA; CDR2 reads SQIVND (reference sequence). The CDR3 here is CASSIDVATNYGYTF. As DNA, the CDR3 is TGTGCCAGTAGTATAGATGTCGCGACTAACTATGGCTACACCTTC.

This clonotype was seen a handful of times. The rearrangement uses TRBV15 and TRBJ2-2; 12 positions match TRBD2. The CDR3 sequence is 16 residues long. V shed 2 bases, J shed 7 bases, and the junction held 5 bases outside the gene matches. Per germline, CDR1 LNHNV and CDR2 YYDKDF (reference sequence). The CDR3 sequence is CATSRPSGGARGELFF. In DNA form, the CDR3 reads TGTGCCACCAGCAGACCTAGCGGGGGGGCTCGCGGGGAGCTGTTTTTT.

As concerns this clonotype: A clone one base away is much larger, so this may be a read error. The rearrangement uses TRBV7-9 and TRBJ2-3, with D unresolved. CDR1 and CDR2 (germline): SEHNR, FQNEAQ (reference sequence). The length of the CDR3 is 13 residues. CDR3 loop: CASSIVRGDMQYF. The CDR3 DNA reads TGTGCCAGCAGCATAGTGCGTGGAGATATGCAGTATTTT.

This clonotype has just a few counts. The CDR3 sequence: CASSYGPPNTQYF. CDR3 coding DNA: TGTGCCAGCAGTTACGGCCCACCAAATACGCAGTATTTT. The rearrangement links TRBV6-2 or TRBV6-3 to TRBJ2-3; unclear D gene. The CDR3 consists of 13 residues. V lost 2 bases and J 7 bases, leaving 10 bases between the germline ends. From germline, CDR1 is MNHEY and CDR2 SVGEGT.

This clonotype was seen only a few times. The chain couples TRBV28 to TRBJ2-1, with a tentative D call TRBD2 (7 bases). The CDR3 has 14 residues. Germline V gene lookup returns CDR1 MDHEN and CDR2 SYDVKM. Trimming cost V 9 bases and J 7 bases, with 19 bases left between them. CDR3 amino acids: CASSQRGGSNEQFF. The CDR3 coding sequence is TGTGCCAGTAGTCAGAGGGGGGGAAGTAATGAGCAGTTCTTC.

This clonotype was observed a handful of times. The chain is built from TRBV7-2 and TRBJ2-2; no reliable D call. The ends were cut back, 5 bases at V and 0 bases at J, with 13 bases in the middle. The CDR3 has 16 residues. CDR1 is SGHTA, CDR2 FQGNSA, per germline. The chain's CDR3 is CASSPWTVPNTGELFF. CDR3 DNA: TGTGCCAGCAGCCCCTGGACGGTTCCGAACACCGGGGAGCTGTTTTTT.

CDR3 region: CSVEGTGRDYGYTF. The CDR3 DNA follows: TGCAGCGTTGAAGGTACAGGGCGGGACTATGGCTACACCTTC. The V and J genes are TRBV29-1 and TRBJ1-2; perhaps TRBD1 as D (6 bases). CDR1 is SQVTM and CDR2 is ANQGSEA in the germline V gene. CDR3 size: 14 residues. Between the trimmed V and J ends, which lost 1 base and 3 bases, there was a span of 12 bases.

This clonotype came up a few times. The chain carries TRBV2 and TRBJ2-5; possibly TRBD2 for D (6 bases). This CDR3 contains 13 residues. Germline V CDR1 and CDR2: SNHLY, FYNNEI. Trimming shortened V by 4 bases and J by 5 bases, and 11 bases separated the two germline ends. DNA of the CDR3: TGTGCCAGCAGTGGGAGGGGCGAGGAGACCCAGTACTTC. Translated: CASSGRGEETQYF. The complete variable domain, with remaining parts taken from reference TRBV2 and TRBJ2-5, reads EPEVTQTPSHQVTQMGQEVILRCVPISNHLYFYWYRQILGQKVEFLVSFYNNEISEKSEIFDDQFSVERPDGSNFTLKIRSTKLEDSAMYFCASSGRGEETQYFGPGTRLLVL.

The chain has TRBV7-9 and TRBJ2-1; D remains ambiguous. This CDR3 spans 15 amino acids. V shed 1 base and J shed 7 bases, with 14 bases lying between them. The germline V gene has CDR1 SEHNR and CDR2 FQNEAQ (reference sequence). DNA for the CDR3: TGTGCCAGCAGCTTAGGAGGTTTTCCGTTAAATGAGCAGTTCTTC. Protein: CASSLGGFPLNEQFF.

This clonotype was seen ten or more times. This chain connects TRBV6-6 to TRBJ1-4; 8 nucleotides line up with TRBD1. Per germline, CDR1 MNHNY and CDR2 SVGAGI (reference sequence). The CDR3 totals 16 residues. The V and J ends lost 4 bases and 6 bases, in that order; junction bases with no gene match: 10. The CDR3 bases are TGTGCCAGCAGTTCCCCCCTCGGACAGGGCGATGAAAAACTGTTTTTT. Translation: CASSSPLGQGDEKLFF.

The sample holds many counts of this clonotype. V usage is TRBV7-2 and J usage is TRBJ2-2; D is unclear. V was pared by 2 bases and J by 4 bases, with 11 bases between. From germline, CDR1 is SGHTA and CDR2 FQGNSA. This CDR3 region has 15 residues. As DNA, the CDR3 is TGTGCCAGCAGCTTATCAGGCCGAGGCACCGGGGAGCTGTTTTTT. It translates to CASSLSGRGTGELFF. Complete variable domain (other parts from reference TRBV7-2 and TRBJ2-2): GAGVSQSPSNKVTEKGKDVELRCDPISGHTALYWYRQSLGQGLEFLIYFQGNSAPDKSGLPSDRFSAERTGGSVSTLTIQRTQQEDSAVYLCASSLSGRGTGELFFGEGSRLTVL.

Worth noting for this clonotype: Just one base apart from a much larger clone, this may be a read error. J is TRBJ2-1 and V is TRBV7-6; D gene unclear. This CDR3 has 16 residues. Germline V lookup: CDR1 SGHVS, CDR2 FNYEAQ. The CDR3 DNA sequence: TGTACCAGCAGCTTAGAAAACCCGAGCTCCTACAATGAGCAGTTCTTC. Translating it yields CTSSLENPSSYNEQFF.

This clonotype was observed a handful of times. CDR3 in amino acids: CASSPPYSGELFF. CDR3 nucleotide sequence: TGTGCCAGCAGCCCCCCTTATTCCGGGGAGCTGTTTTTT. The chain uses TRBV28 and TRBJ2-2; D is uncertain. V was pared by 6 bases and J by 6 bases, with 11 bases between. The CDR3 runs to 13 residues. CDR1 and CDR2 (germline): MDHEN, SYDVKM.

The V gene is TRBV2, the J gene TRBJ2-1, with 11 bases that match TRBD2. Trimming at V came to 6 bases and at J to 6 bases, leaving 7 bases not matched to a gene. This CDR3 contains 15 residues. From germline, CDR1 is SNHLY and CDR2 FYNNEI. The DNA of the CDR3 is TGTGCCAGCAGCTTACTAGCGGGGGAGGTCAATGAGCAGTTCTTC. Encoded protein: CASSLLAGEVNEQFF.

The rearrangement links TRBV11-2 to TRBJ2-3; 7 bases are shared with TRBD1. The CDR3 is 16 residues long. Trimming at V came to 3 bases and at J to 3 bases, leaving 9 bases not matched to a gene. Germline V gives CDR1 SGHAT, CDR2 FQNNGV. The DNA for the CDR3 is TGTGCCAGCAGCTTTGGCCAGGGGGATATAACAGATACGCAGTATTTT. Translation: CASSFGQGDITDTQYF.

V usage is TRBV2 and J usage is TRBJ2-3; unclear D gene. The V gene's germline CDR1 is SNHLY and CDR2 FYNNEI. Trimming shortened V by 2 bases and J by 1 base, and 10 bases separated the two germline ends. The CDR3 is made up of 15 amino acids. This CDR3 is CASSESGPGTDTQYF. CDR3 DNA sequence: TGTGCCAGCAGTGAATCTGGACCTGGCACAGATACGCAGTATTTT.

This clonotype was counted ten times or more. V and J are TRBV7-2 and TRBJ2-1, with a possible D match to TRBD1 (6 bases). The CDR3 is 16 residues long. The V and J ends lost 5 bases and 0 bases respectively, with 14 bases between them. Germline CDR1 reads SGHTA; CDR2 reads FQGNSA. The DNA for the CDR3 is TGTGCCAGCAGCAAATACAGGGTTAGCTCCTACAATGAGCAGTTCTTC. Amino acids: CASSKYRVSSYNEQFF. The whole variable domain, filled in from reference TRBV7-2 and TRBJ2-1, reads GAGVSQSPSNKVTEKGKDVELRCDPISGHTALYWYRQSLGQGLEFLIYFQGNSAPDKSGLPSDRFSAERTGGSVSTLTIQRTQQEDSAVYLCASSKYRVSSYNEQFFGPGTRLTVL.

This clonotype turned up a few times. V is TRBV20-1 and J is TRBJ2-2; D gene ambiguous. This CDR3 has 14 amino acids. With 0 bases removed from V and 0 bases from J, the gap between germline ends came to 5 bases. The germline gives CDR1 DFQATT, CDR2 SNEGSKA (reference sequence). The CDR3 DNA reads TGCAGTGCTAGAGATCTCACGAACACCGGGGAGCTGTTTTTT. The encoded protein is CSARDLTNTGELFF.

The rearrangement joins TRBV5-1 to TRBJ2-6, with a possible D match to TRBD2 (6 bases). V shed 0 bases and J shed 0 bases, with 7 bases lying between them. The CDR3 is 16 amino acids. The germline V gene encodes CDR1 SGHRS and CDR2 YFSETQ. The chain's CDR3 is CASSLVGSSGANVLTF. CDR3 coding DNA: TGCGCCAGCAGCTTGGTCGGGAGCTCTGGGGCCAACGTCCTGACTTTC.

The chain uses TRBV12-5 and TRBJ2-3; 10 nucleotides align to TRBD2. Germline-derived CDR1 and CDR2 are LGHNT and FRNRAP. This CDR3 has 16 residues. V was pared by 4 bases and J by 4 bases, with 8 bases of the junction left unmatched. The DNA of the CDR3 is TGTGCTAGTGGTTGGGAAGCGGGGGGGCCCCCAGATACGCAGTATTTT. Residues: CASGWEAGGPPDTQYF.

This clonotype was found a few times. The chain couples TRBV7-8 to TRBJ2-3; possible D gene TRBD2, 7 bases. This CDR3 spans 16 amino acids. Between the trimmed V and J ends, which lost 5 bases and 4 bases, there was a span of 19 bases. CDR1 and CDR2 from the germline V gene are SGHVS and FQNEAQ. The CDR3 nucleotides read TGTGCCAGCAGCATACTAGGGGGGGGGCGGTCAGATACGCAGTATTTT. This translates into CASSILGGGRSDTQYF.

The table lists this clonotype with many counts. This sequence joins TRBV9 and TRBJ2-5, with 7 positions matching TRBD1. CDR3 size: 15 residues. CDR1 and CDR2 (germline): SGDLS, YYNGEE. The ends lost 4 bases at V and 5 bases at J; junction bases unmatched: 11. In DNA, the CDR3 is TGTGCCAGCAGCTTGAGACAGGGCGCACGGGAGACCCAGTACTTC. The encoded protein is CASSLRQGARETQYF.

This clonotype was found a few times. V gene TRBV14 combines with J gene TRBJ2-7; 7 nucleotides agree with TRBD1. Unmatched junction bases numbered 14, after V lost 1 base and J lost 2 bases. The CDR3 has 18 residues. Per germline, CDR1 SGHDN and CDR2 FVKESK. The CDR3 DNA reads as TGTGCCAGCAGCCAAGGGACTGAACAGGGGAAGAAACCCTACGAGCAGTACTTC. Translated, it gives CASSQGTEQGKKPYEQYF. Full variable domain (remainder filled in from reference TRBV14 and TRBJ2-7): EAGVTQFPSHSVIEKGQTVTLRCDPISGHDNLYWYRRVMGKEIKFLLHFVKESKQDESGMPNNRFLAERTGGTYSTLKVQPAELEDSGVYFCASSQGTEQGKKPYEQYFGPGTRLTVT.

The chain employs TRBV4-1 and TRBJ1-5, with D unresolved. Germline CDR1 reads MGHRA; CDR2 reads YSYEKL. V shed 2 bases and J shed 0 bases, with 11 bases lying between them. The CDR3 length is 16 residues. CDR3 nucleotide sequence: TGCGCCAGCAGCCAACCGTGGACGGATAGCAATCAGCCCCAGCATTTT. The encoded protein is CASSQPWTDSNQPQHF.

This clonotype was picked up a small number of times. The gene calls are TRBV19 and TRBJ1-5; D unresolved. V lost 4 bases, J lost 4 bases, and 14 bases lay in between. The CDR3 runs 15 residues. The germline CDR1 and CDR2 sequences are LNHDA and SQIVND (reference sequence). Here the CDR3 DNA reads TGTGCCAGTAGTACTTGGACTGAACTGAATCAGCCCCAGCATTTT. This encodes CASSTWTELNQPQHF.

This sequence joins TRBV20-1 and TRBJ1-2; possible D gene TRBD1, 6 bases. Germline V lookup: CDR1 DFQATT, CDR2 SNEGSKA (reference sequence). The CDR3 is 15 amino acids. V was trimmed by 2 bases and J by 4 bases, leaving 17 bases between them. The CDR3 loop is CSARFYRVIGYGYTF. As DNA, the CDR3 is TGCAGTGCTAGATTTTACAGGGTTATCGGCTATGGCTACACCTTC.

This clonotype was observed at least ten times. The genes are TRBV7-8 and TRBJ1-5; D perhaps matches TRBD1 (5 bases). This CDR3 contains 14 residues. Germline V gives CDR1 SGHVS, CDR2 FQNEAQ. The V end lost 3 bases, the J end lost 5 bases, and 11 bases lay between the germline ends. The CDR3 reads CASSFPGDHQPQHF. The CDR3, as DNA: TGTGCCAGCAGCTTCCCGGGGGACCATCAGCCCCAGCATTTT.

The J gene is TRBJ1-3, the V gene TRBV28, with 8 bases matching TRBD1. This CDR3 comprises 18 residues. Germline V gene sequence: CDR1 MDHEN, CDR2 SYDVKM. Trimming removed 6 bases from V and 0 bases from J; junction bases left unmatched: 13. The CDR3 DNA sequence: TGTGCCAGCAGCCCAGGGGGCGGCATTCTGACCTCTGGAAACACCATATATTTT. Protein: CASSPGGGILTSGNTIYF.

V gene TRBV27 combines with J gene TRBJ2-7; D is undetermined. The CDR3 is made up of 12 amino acids. V was pared by 3 bases and J by 7 bases, with 10 bases between. Per germline, CDR1 MNHEY and CDR2 SMNVEV (reference sequence). For the CDR3, the DNA is TGTGCCAGCAGTTTCCTCCAAGGGGAGCAGTACTTC. Encoded protein: CASSFLQGEQYF.

This clonotype has a count of ten or more. The genes are TRBV12-3 or TRBV12-4 and TRBJ2-7, with 8 bases aligning to TRBD1. This CDR3 has 13 residues. The junction had 7 bases not matched to a gene; V was cut back by 5 bases and J by 7 bases. This CDR3 reads CASSPGTGIEQYF. DNA for the CDR3: TGTGCCAGCAGTCCCGGGACAGGTATTGAGCAGTACTTC.

This rearrangement joins TRBV29-1 to TRBJ2-7; D gene unclear. Trimming took off 4 bases at V and 1 base at J, with 11 bases between the two ends. CDR1 SQVTM and CDR2 ANQGSEA come from the germline V gene. CDR3 length: 13 amino acids. As DNA, the CDR3 is TGCAGCGTTGTAAAAGAAGGATCCTACGAGCAGTACGTC. Translated, it gives CSVVKEGSYEQYV.